This entry lists 30 T cell receptor beta chains sequenced from one sample in a study of cytomegalovirus exposure and HLA in healthy donors. The PCR was carried out with 60 Vbeta primers and 13 Jbeta primers. Only in-frame clones appear in the TCRdb table, and some are missing; sequencing was by immunoSEQ multiplex PCR. The sample lists 150,000 to 200,000 clones; 62% were seen once. The sequenced material came from PBMCs. These receptors originate from a man between 40 and 49 years old in good health and CMV-seronegative.

The J gene is TRBJ2-2, the V gene TRBV5-1; 9 nucleotides align to TRBD2. The ends lost 0 bases at V and 6 bases at J; junction bases unmatched: 3. Germline assignment: CDR1 SGHRS and CDR2 YFSETQ. The CDR3 is 15 amino acids. CDR3 sequence: CASSLVTSGPGELFF. The CDR3 nucleotides are TGCGCCAGCAGCTTGGTAACTAGCGGGCCCGGGGAGCTGTTTTTT.

The chain has TRBV5-4 and TRBJ2-2, with TRBD1 identical over 8 bases. The CDR3 has 18 residues. V lost 4 bases, J lost 2 bases, and 13 bases stayed unmatched. Germline CDR1 and CDR2: SGHNT and YYREEE (reference sequence). Written as DNA, the CDR3 is TGTGCCAGCAGCCCGATCTCAGGGGGCCGTCCTAACACCGGGGAGCTGTTTTTT. This gives the protein CASSPISGGRPNTGELFF.

The V and J genes are TRBV29-1 and TRBJ2-1; 8 positions agree with TRBD1. The J segment lost 4 bases and the V segment lost 4 bases, leaving 15 bases of the junction unmatched. The CDR3 length is 17 residues. Germline V CDR1 and CDR2: SQVTM, ANQGSEA. CDR3 protein: CSVGSIGQGNRYNEQFF. The CDR3 nucleotides are TGCAGCGTTGGCAGTATAGGACAGGGAAATCGATACAATGAGCAGTTCTTC.

This chain connects TRBV6-1 to TRBJ2-7; D is uncertain. This CDR3 is 14 amino acids long. Trimming took 6 bases from V and 4 from J, leaving 16 bases between them. Germline assignment: CDR1 MNHNS and CDR2 SASEGT. This chain's CDR3 is CASSPYDESYEQYF. CDR3 bases: TGTGCCAGCAGCCCGTATGATGAGTCTTACGAGCAGTACTTC.

This clone was recorded a few times. This sequence joins TRBV5-1 and TRBJ1-1; 7 positions match TRBD1. The germline CDR1 and CDR2 sequences are SGHRS and YFSETQ. Germline trimming cut 3 bases from V and 4 bases from J; bases unmatched to any gene: 3. There are 13 residues in the CDR3. CDR3 region: CASSSQGSTEAFF. DNA of the CDR3: TGCGCCAGCAGCTCACAGGGGAGCACTGAAGCTTTCTTT.

The V call is TRBV7-9, the J call TRBJ2-5; D not certain. Germline CDR1 SEHNR, CDR2 FQNEAQ (reference sequence). There are 12 residues in the CDR3. Trimming cost V 2 bases and J 3 bases, with 4 bases left between them. CDR3 DNA sequence: TGTGCCAGCAGCTTATTAGAAGAGACCCAGTACTTC. Translating gives CASSLLEETQYF. The whole variable domain, remainder taken from reference TRBV7-9 and TRBJ2-5, is DTGVSQNPRHKITKRGQNVTFRCDPISEHNRLYWYRQTLGQGPEFLTYFQNEAQLEKSRLLSDRFSAERPKGSFSTLEIQRTEQGDSAMYLCASSLLEETQYFGPGTRLLVL.

The chain combines TRBV9 with TRBJ1-4; maybe TRBD1 (6 bases). The V and J ends lost 1 base and 0 bases respectively, with 19 bases between them. The CDR3 is made up of 19 amino acids. CDR1 and CDR2 from the germline V gene are SGDLS and YYNGEE. The CDR3 reads CASSVSLKQGIATNEKLFF. CDR3 sequence (DNA): TGTGCCAGCAGCGTATCCCTAAAACAGGGTATTGCAACTAATGAAAAACTGTTTTTT. Variable domain in full (rest from reference TRBV9 and TRBJ1-4): DSGVTQTPKHLITATGQRVTLRCSPRSGDLSVYWYQQSLDQGLQFLIQYYNGEERAKGNILERFSAQQFPDLHSELNLSSLELGDSALYFCASSVSLKQGIATNEKLFFGSGTQLSVL.

The chain carries TRBV6-4 and TRBJ2-1; 11 nucleotides line up with TRBD1. Germline V CDR1 and CDR2: MRHNA, SNTAGT. The V gene end was trimmed by 5 bases and the J gene end by 6 bases; junction bases not matched to a gene: 9. CDR3 size: 16 residues. CDR3 sequence (DNA): TGTGCCAGCAGTTTTTACGGGACAGGGGGTTTCAATGAGCAGTTCTTC. Its translation: CASSFYGTGGFNEQFF.

The chain joins TRBV5-4 to TRBJ2-5; 12 nucleotides align to TRBD1. CDR3 length: 18 amino acids. Germline V gene data show CDR1 as SGHNT and CDR2 as YYREEE (reference sequence). J gave up 2 bases and V 7 bases, and 15 bases lay outside the gene matches. CDR3 nucleotides: TGTGCCAGCGGAACCGGGACAGGGGGCCCTAGGGGTCAAGAGACCCAGTACTTC. Encoded protein: CASGTGTGGPRGQETQYF.

This clone was seen a few times. The chain uses TRBV15 and TRBJ2-2, with 9 nucleotides matching TRBD1. With 1 base clipped from V and 6 bases from J, the junction kept 6 bases outside the gene matches. The CDR3 is 16 amino acids. Per germline, CDR1 LNHNV and CDR2 YYDKDF (reference sequence). This CDR3 is CATSRGLQGAAGELFF. The CDR3 bases are TGTGCCACCAGCAGAGGACTACAGGGGGCGGCCGGGGAGCTGTTTTTT.

The rearrangement joins TRBV5-5 to TRBJ1-5; 8 bases line up with TRBD1. The CDR3 runs 19 residues. From germline, CDR1 is SGHKS and CDR2 YYEKEE (reference sequence). V gave up 0 bases and J gave up 2 bases; unmatched junction bases: 13. CDR3 bases: TGTGCCAGCAGCTTGGGTGGGCCAGGGGGCAAGGGGGGCAATCAGCCCCAGCATTTT. Translated: CASSLGGPGGKGGNQPQHF.

The CDR3 bases are TGTGCCTCTATTGGAGGGAAAGGAAACACCATATATTTT. Translation gives CASIGGKGNTIYF. The chain combines TRBV30 with TRBJ1-3; D unclear. This CDR3 spans 13 amino acids. V shed 7 bases and J shed 4 bases, with 14 bases lying between them. CDR1 is GTSNPN and CDR2 is SVGIG in the germline V gene (reference sequence).

Remarks on this clone: At one of its ends the junction is not consistent with the germline gene, which may arise from a read error. The chain uses TRBV4-1 and TRBJ2-1; D is unclear. The CDR3 has 13 residues. The germline V gene encodes CDR1 MGHRA and CDR2 YSYEKL. For the CDR3, the DNA is TGCGCCAGCAGTCAAGGTAGTTACAATGAGCAGTTCTTC. This sequence encodes CASSQGSYNEQFF.

V is TRBV30 and J is TRBJ2-1; TRBD2 matches at 8 bases. The CDR3 has 16 residues. V gave up 1 base and J gave up 5 bases; unmatched junction bases: 10. The germline CDR1 and CDR2 sequences are GTSNPN and SVGIG (reference sequence). DNA for the CDR3: TGTGCCTGGAGTGCAAACAGCGGGGGAGTCAACAATGAGCAGTTCTTC. Protein: CAWSANSGGVNNEQFF. The whole variable domain, filled in from reference TRBV30 and TRBJ2-1, reads SQTIHQWPATLVQPVGSPLSLECTVEGTSNPNLYWYRQAAGRGLQLLFYSVGIGQISSEVPQNLSASRPQDRQFILSSKKLLLSDSGFYLCAWSANSGGVNNEQFFGPGTRLTVL.

The chain links TRBV7-2 to TRBJ2-7, with 9 bases fitting TRBD1. Per the germline V gene, CDR1 is SGHTA and CDR2 is FQGNSA. This CDR3 comprises 14 residues. V shed 1 base and J 9 bases; nucleotides not matched to a gene: 7. DNA for the CDR3: TGTGCCAGCAGCTTAGGTTCGGACAGGGGATCGCAGTACTTC. This translates into CASSLGSDRGSQYF.

J is TRBJ1-2 and V is TRBV6-1; D gene ambiguous. Per germline, CDR1 MNHNS and CDR2 SASEGT. V shed 2 bases and J shed 8 bases, with 12 bases lying between them. There are 13 residues in the CDR3. The CDR3 DNA is TGTGCCAGCAGTGAACTACGGGAAGACGGCTACACCTTC. It encodes CASSELREDGYTF.

The gene calls are TRBV5-1 and TRBJ2-1, with 8 bases that match TRBD2. CDR1 and CDR2 (germline): SGHRS, YFSETQ. The CDR3 spans 14 residues. V was clipped by 3 bases and J by 5 bases; unmatched bases: 4. As DNA, the CDR3 is TGCGCCAGCAGCTGGACGGGGGGGAACAATGAGCAGTTCTTC. Its translation is CASSWTGGNNEQFF.

This chain uses TRBV2 with TRBJ1-5; D remains ambiguous. The CDR3 sequence is 14 residues long. CDR1 is SNHLY and CDR2 is FYNNEI in the germline V gene. Trimming took 3 bases from V and 0 from J, leaving 6 bases between them. CDR3 nucleotide sequence: TGTGCCAGCAGTGATATTGTTAGCAATCAGCCCCAGCATTTT. Its protein is CASSDIVSNQPQHF.

J is TRBJ2-5 and V is TRBV27; 7 nucleotides agree with TRBD1. The tail of the sequence fits TRBJ2-7 better, so the J call may be wrong. Germline values: CDR1 MNHEY, CDR2 SMNVEV (reference sequence). This CDR3 has 14 amino acids. Here the CDR3 reads CASSHRDSSYEQYF. The DNA of the CDR3 is TGTGCCAGCAGTCACCGGGACAGCTCCTACGAGCAGTACTTC.

CDR3 sequence reads: CAWSRGQDYGYTF. CDR3 nucleotide sequence: TGTGCCTGGAGTAGGGGGCAAGACTATGGCTACACCTTC. This sequence joins TRBV30 and TRBJ1-2; 7 positions agree with TRBD1. V was clipped by 2 bases and J by 3 bases; unmatched bases: 3. Germline CDR1 is GTSNPN and CDR2 is SVGIG (reference sequence). CDR3 length: 13 residues.

The chain carries TRBV6-5 and TRBJ1-2; D gene uncertain. The ends were cut back, 6 bases at V and 4 bases at J, with 12 bases in the middle. Germline loops: CDR1 MNHEY, CDR2 SVGAGI. The CDR3 is 13 amino acids. The DNA of the CDR3 is TGTGCCAGCAGCCCCGACGGACTCTATGGCTACACCTTC. This sequence encodes CASSPDGLYGYTF.

This chain links TRBV7-2 with TRBJ1-1; the match to TRBD1 covers 7 bases. CDR1 and CDR2 (germline): SGHTA, FQGNSA. V lost 1 base to trimming and J lost 3 bases; unmatched junction nucleotides: 2. CDR3 length equals 14 residues. The DNA of the CDR3 is TGTGCCAGCAGCTTAGTTCAGGGGGACACTGAAGCTTTCTTT. Encoded protein: CASSLVQGDTEAFF.

This chain links TRBV6-1 with TRBJ2-3; the D gene is possibly TRBD2 (6 bases). The CDR3 length is 16 residues. V lost 0 bases and J lost 0, with 10 bases in between. Germline V gene lookup returns CDR1 MNHNS and CDR2 SASEGT. For the CDR3, the DNA is TGTGCCAGCAGTGAAGCGCAGGGACTTAGCACAGATACGCAGTATTTT. Its translation: CASSEAQGLSTDTQYF.

The J gene is TRBJ2-4, the V gene TRBV11-2, with TRBD2 as a possible D gene (7 bases). The germline V gene has CDR1 SGHAT and CDR2 FQNNGV. Trimming took off 6 bases at V and 16 bases at J, with 19 bases between the two ends. This CDR3 region has 12 residues. CDR3 coding DNA: TGTGCCAGCAGTTTCGGGGGGCAGGTTTTATACTTC. Amino acid sequence: CASSFGGQVLYF.

The chain uses TRBV6-1 and TRBJ2-5; the D gene is possibly TRBD2 (5 bases). The J call may be in error: the DNA end matches TRBJ2-7 better. The CDR3 consists of 14 residues. The germline CDR1 and CDR2 sequences are MNHNS and SASEGT. CDR3 bases: TGTGCCAGCCGTCCCGGAGGTAGCTCCTACGAGCAGTACTTC. Translated: CASRPGGSSYEQYF.

The chain employs TRBV30 and TRBJ2-7, with D possibly being TRBD2 (6 bases). Germline V gives CDR1 GTSNPN, CDR2 SVGIG (reference sequence). With 2 bases removed from V and 9 bases from J, the gap between germline ends came to 17 bases. The CDR3 covers 13 residues. The CDR3 DNA follows: TGTGCCTGGAGTCAAGGGACTGTCTCGTGGCAGTACTTC. Translating gives CAWSQGTVSWQYF.

This clone was counted a few times. This sample includes further DNA sequences coding for the same CDR3. The chain has TRBV18 and TRBJ1-5; a weak D match, TRBD1 (6 bases). The CDR3 has 15 residues. Germline lookup yields CDR1 KGHSH and CDR2 LQKENI. Trimming cost V 2 bases and J 0 bases, with 8 bases left between them. In DNA, the CDR3 is TGTGCCAGCTCACCAACAGGGAGTAGCAATCAGCCCCAGCATTTT. Its translation is CASSPTGSSNQPQHF.

This sequence joins TRBV15 and TRBJ2-7; D perhaps matches TRBD1 (5 bases). V lost 0 bases and J lost 6, with 15 bases in between. CDR1 is LNHNV and CDR2 is YYDKDF in the germline V gene (reference sequence). This CDR3 has 15 amino acids. Written as DNA, the CDR3 is TGTGCCACCAGCAGAGAGGGGCTTAAAGGGGCCGAGCAGTACTTC. It specifies CATSREGLKGAEQYF.

The V and J genes are TRBV5-6 and TRBJ2-7; 13 bases agree with TRBD2. Germline V lookup: CDR1 SGHDT, CDR2 YYEEEE. V shed 3 bases, J shed 3 bases, and the junction held 3 bases outside the gene matches. The CDR3 runs to 15 residues. The CDR3 DNA reads TGTGCCAGCAGCTGGGGACTAGCGGGGAACTACGAGCAGTACTTC. The encoded protein is CASSWGLAGNYEQYF.

The rearrangement joins TRBV5-1 to TRBJ2-7; 9 positions agree with TRBD2. CDR3 length: 15 residues. The trim removed 0 bases at V and 3 bases at J, leaving 4 bases unmatched. The V gene's germline CDR1 is SGHRS and CDR2 YFSETQ. The CDR3 DNA reads as TGCGCCAGCAGCTTGGTATTAGCGGGGGACTACGAGCAGTACTTC. Encoded protein: CASSLVLAGDYEQYF.